Following are 15 T cell receptor beta chains from one sample sequenced in a study of shared clonotypes between healthy human individuals (dated by TCRdb to 2018 to 2021). The library was obtained by the immunoSEQ multiplex PCR assay. TCRdb took this table from immuneACCESS and kept in-frame rearrangements with V and J called. Such tables lack part of the clones; where checked against another copy, unresolved V genes explain under half of the gap, and the rest is unexplained. For this sample there are approximately 1.9 million clones; 90% to 95% appear just once. The ten largest clonotypes hold under 2% of the sample. For the CD8 naive samples, CD45RO-negative cells were positively selected for CCR7, yielding a CD45RA+CCR7+ population from which TemRA cells were excluded. The sample consisted of naive CD8+ T cells from PBMCs. This specimen's cell subset or site label, interpreted: CD45RA+CCR7+. These TCRs come from a man younger than 30 in good health. Some clones in this sample may be carry-over from other donors' samples.

V gene TRBV5-1 combines with J gene TRBJ2-7; 9 nucleotides align to TRBD1. This CDR3 has 16 amino acids. The trim removed 2 bases at V and 5 bases at J, leaving 11 bases unmatched. Germline loops: CDR1 SGHRS, CDR2 YFSETQ. The CDR3 DNA reads as TGCGCCAGCAGCTTACCAGGGACAGGGTTTCCCCACGAGCAGTACTTC. This codes for CASSLPGTGFPHEQYF.

This clone was detected once. The rearrangement uses TRBV28 and TRBJ2-1; a possible D gene is TRBD2 (6 bases). CDR3 size: 16 residues. Germline CDR1 and CDR2: MDHEN and SYDVKM. The V end lost 4 bases, the J end lost 4 bases, and 17 bases lay between the germline ends. The CDR3 DNA is TGTGCCAGCAGTTCTCCCCGGGAGAACCGGTACAATGAGCAGTTCTTC. It translates to CASSSPRENRYNEQFF.

This clone was counted a single time. This chain connects TRBV21-1 to TRBJ1-2; the D segment call TRBD1 is taken from the table without a DNA check. TRBV21-1 is a documented pseudogene. CDR3 length equals 15 residues. The CDR3 sequence is CASSKNVGGQALNLF. The CDR3 nucleotides are TGTGCCAGCAGCAAAAACGTGGGCGGACAGGCCCTTAACCTCTTC.

The J gene is TRBJ1-2, the V gene TRBV5-4; D possibly corresponds to TRBD1 (6 bases). Between the trimmed V and J ends, which lost 6 bases and 2 bases, there was a span of 17 bases. The length of the CDR3 is 15 residues. Germline CDR1 is SGHNT and CDR2 is YYREEE (reference sequence). The CDR3 is CASTPPGGANYGYTF. DNA of the CDR3: TGTGCCAGCACCCCCCCGGGGGGCGCAAACTATGGCTACACCTTC.

As regards this clone: Other DNA sequences in the same sample also yield this CDR3. This chain joins TRBV27 and TRBJ1-5; a weak D match, TRBD1 (5 bases). The CDR3 loop spans 14 amino acids. V was pared by 4 bases and J by 3 bases, with 10 bases between. The V gene's germline CDR1 is MNHEY and CDR2 SMNVEV (reference sequence). CDR3 in DNA: TGTGCCAGCAGTTACCGGGACTCCAATCAGCCCCAGCATTTT. This gives the protein CASSYRDSNQPQHF.

This clone was seen just once. The J gene is TRBJ2-1, the V gene TRBV10-2, with 8 bases identical to TRBD2. V shed 3 bases and J 2 bases; nucleotides not matched to a gene: 6. Germline loops: CDR1 WSHSY, CDR2 SAAADI. The length of the CDR3 is 16 residues. The CDR3 reads CASSDAAGAPYNEQFF. The CDR3 nucleotides are TGCGCCAGCAGTGACGCAGCGGGAGCCCCCTACAATGAGCAGTTCTTC.

This sequence joins TRBV5-4 and TRBJ2-7, with D maybe TRBD2 (5 bases). This CDR3 comprises 15 residues. Germline V gene data show CDR1 as SGHNT and CDR2 as YYREEE (reference sequence). Trimming cost V 5 bases and J 3 bases, with 18 bases left between them. The CDR3 DNA sequence: TGTGCCAGCAGTCTTATCGGACTCGGAGACTACGAGCAGTACTTC. Translated, it gives CASSLIGLGDYEQYF.

The chain joins TRBV2 to TRBJ2-7, with D perhaps TRBD2 (5 bases). The CDR3 has 16 residues. Trimming removed 6 bases at V and 1 base at J, with 19 bases between. Germline V gene data show CDR1 as SNHLY and CDR2 as FYNNEI. CDR3 in amino acids: CASRSGFGRISYEQYF. As DNA, the CDR3 is TGTGCCAGCAGGAGCGGTTTCGGACGCATATCCTACGAGCAGTACTTC.

V and J are TRBV28 and TRBJ2-7; TRBD1 matches at 9 bases. Germline V lookup: CDR1 MDHEN, CDR2 SYDVKM. This CDR3 comprises 13 residues. Trimming at V came to 6 bases and at J to 3 bases, leaving 3 bases not matched to a gene. The CDR3 here is CASRGQGNYEQYF. The CDR3 nucleotides read TGTGCCAGCAGGGGACAGGGTAACTACGAGCAGTACTTC.

The V call is TRBV6-1, the J call TRBJ1-5; D not certain. The CDR3 contains 14 residues. CDR1 is MNHNS and CDR2 is SASEGT in the germline V gene. Trimming removed 3 bases from V and 4 bases from J, with 10 bases in between. The CDR3: CASSDWSVNQPQHF. The CDR3, as DNA: TGTGCCAGCAGTGATTGGTCAGTTAATCAGCCCCAGCATTTT.

The chain combines TRBV6-5 with TRBJ2-1; D is possibly TRBD2 (6 bases). The V end lost 2 bases, the J end lost 5 bases, and 7 bases lay between the germline ends. The CDR3 runs 13 residues. Germline V lookup: CDR1 MNHEY, CDR2 SVGAGI. The CDR3: CASSYRLDNEQFF. The CDR3 coding sequence is TGTGCCAGCAGTTACCGACTAGACAATGAGCAGTTCTTC.

This chain uses TRBV27 with TRBJ2-7; 13 bases match TRBD2. V was clipped by 6 bases and J by 5 bases; unmatched bases: 4. Germline V gene data show CDR1 as MNHEY and CDR2 as SMNVEV (reference sequence). This CDR3 has 14 amino acids. CDR3 nucleotide sequence: TGTGCCAGCAGCGGACTAGCGGGAGCCCACGAGCAGTACTTC. It yields the protein CASSGLAGAHEQYF.

The rearrangement joins TRBV6-4 to TRBJ2-7; D is unclear. The ends were cut back, 3 bases at V and 7 bases at J, with 13 bases in the middle. Germline CDR1 and CDR2: MRHNA and SNTAGT. The CDR3 contains 13 residues. CDR3 coding DNA: TGTGCCAGCAGTGAAAGCCTTTCTAGTGAGCAGTACTTC. Translated, it gives CASSESLSSEQYF.

CDR3 in DNA: TGCGCCAGCAGGGAAGGGATAAAGTCCTATAATTCACCCCTCCACTTT. Its protein is CASREGIKSYNSPLHF. The J gene is TRBJ1-6, the V gene TRBV5-1, with no clear D. Germline loops: CDR1 SGHRS, CDR2 YFSETQ. V gave up 5 bases and J gave up 1 base, with 13 bases separating them. This CDR3 has 16 residues.

V is TRBV9 and J is TRBJ2-3, with D tentatively TRBD2 (6 bases). V lost 3 bases, J lost 2 bases, and 13 bases lay in between. Germline assignment: CDR1 SGDLS and CDR2 YYNGEE. The CDR3 consists of 15 residues. The CDR3 DNA follows: TGTGCCAGCAGCGCCCGGGACTCCAACACAGATACGCAGTATTTT. It specifies CASSARDSNTDTQYF.